The 25 T cell receptor beta chains in this list originate from one sample, sequenced in a study of CD8+ T cells in alopecia areata. Sequencing relied on a cDNA template that was reverse transcribed from extracted RNA. Clones were sequenced by immunoSEQ multiplex PCR, and TCRdb holds only the in-frame ones, with some missing. The data contain 130,000 to 150,000 clones, around 51% of them singletons. The sample consisted of CD4+ T cells sorted from blood, taken at week 0. The receptors derive from a human donor with alopecia areata.

The V and J genes are TRBV18 and TRBJ1-1, with D uncertain. Germline CDR1 reads KGHSH; CDR2 reads LQKENI. V lost 2 bases and J lost 6, with 13 bases in between. CDR3 length: 14 amino acids. Written as DNA, the CDR3 is TGTGCCAGCTCACCAGGCGGGGTTTGGGCTGAAGCTTTCTTT. Protein product: CASSPGGVWAEAFF. Filled out from reference TRBV18 and TRBJ1-1, the complete variable domain reads NAGVMQNPRHLVRRRGQEARLRCSPMKGHSHVYWYRQLPEEGLKFMVYLQKENIIDESGMPKERFSAEFPKEGPSILRIQQVVRGDSAAYFCASSPGGVWAEAFFGQGTRLTVV.

This clone was recorded a few times. The rearrangement uses TRBV6-4 and TRBJ1-1; the D gene is possibly TRBD1 (6 bases). CDR1 and CDR2 from the germline V gene are MRHNA and SNTAGT. This CDR3 has 14 amino acids. V lost 6 bases, J lost 2 bases, and 13 bases lay in between. The CDR3 loop is CASRRTASNTEAFF. CDR3 bases: TGTGCCAGCAGACGGACAGCCTCTAACACTGAAGCTTTCTTT.

V usage is TRBV7-2 and J usage is TRBJ2-2; TRBD2 matches 8 bases. With V trimmed by 1 base and J by 6 bases, 4 bases remained unmatched. From germline, CDR1 is SGHTA and CDR2 FQGNSA. There are 15 residues in the CDR3. CDR3: CASSLESGRAGELFF. CDR3 sequence (DNA): TGTGCCAGCAGCTTAGAGAGCGGGAGAGCCGGGGAGCTGTTTTTT. The variable domain in full, with the rest retrieved from reference TRBV7-2 and TRBJ2-2, is GAGVSQSPSNKVTEKGKDVELRCDPISGHTALYWYRQSLGQGLEFLIYFQGNSAPDKSGLPSDRFSAERTGGSVSTLTIQRTQQEDSAVYLCASSLESGRAGELFFGEGSRLTVL.

The chain uses TRBV30 and TRBJ2-1; possibly TRBD2 for D (5 bases). The CDR3 is 14 amino acids. Germline V gives CDR1 GTSNPN, CDR2 SVGIG (reference sequence). Trimming stripped 2 bases from V and 0 bases from J, with 8 bases between. In nucleotides, the CDR3 is TGTGCCTGGAGTAGCGGAAACTCCTACAATGAGCAGTTCTTC. Translated, it gives CAWSSGNSYNEQFF. The entire variable domain, with the rest obtained from reference TRBV30 and TRBJ2-1, is as follows: SQTIHQWPATLVQPVGSPLSLECTVEGTSNPNLYWYRQAAGRGLQLLFYSVGIGQISSEVPQNLSASRPQDRQFILSSKKLLLSDSGFYLCAWSSGNSYNEQFFGPGTRLTVL.

The chain has TRBV7-2 and TRBJ1-2; possibly TRBD1 for D (5 bases). The CDR3 runs to 13 residues. Germline V gene lookup returns CDR1 SGHTA and CDR2 FQGNSA. The V and J ends lost 1 base and 8 bases respectively, with 11 bases between them. The chain's CDR3 is CASSLGTGEGYTF. The DNA for the CDR3 is TGTGCCAGCAGCTTAGGTACAGGCGAAGGCTACACCTTC.

CDR3 nucleotides: TGCGCCAGCAGTCGCTCTAGCGGGAGCGACAATGAGCAGTTCTTC. It encodes CASSRSSGSDNEQFF. The V gene is TRBV5-1, the J gene TRBJ2-1; TRBD2 agrees at 10 bases. The CDR3 length is 15 residues. Germline V gene lookup returns CDR1 SGHRS and CDR2 YFSETQ. Trimming took 5 bases from V and 5 from J; bases not matched to a gene: 7.

This sequence joins TRBV19 and TRBJ2-1, with D possibly being TRBD1 (5 bases). The CDR3 totals 13 residues. From germline, CDR1 is LNHDA and CDR2 SQIVND (reference sequence). Trimming removed 8 bases from V and 4 bases from J, with 12 bases in between. CDR3 nucleotides: TGTGCCAGTGGGCCCCCAGGGTACAATGAGCAGTTCTTC. It specifies CASGPPGYNEQFF.

This clone was counted between two and nine times. This chain connects TRBV7-9 to TRBJ1-2; perhaps TRBD1 as D (5 bases). V was cut by 5 bases and J by 0 bases, with 13 bases left in between. The CDR3 is made up of 15 amino acids. CDR1 and CDR2 from the germline V gene are SEHNR and FQNEAQ (reference sequence). The CDR3 coding sequence is TGTGCCAGCAGCCGTACAGGCCCCTCTAACTATGGCTACACCTTC. Amino acids: CASSRTGPSNYGYTF.

The V call is TRBV10-3, the J call TRBJ1-1, with TRBD1 as a possible D gene (6 bases). The CDR3 has 11 residues. V was clipped by 6 bases and J by 8 bases, with 10 bases between them. The germline V gene has CDR1 ENHRY and CDR2 SYGVKD. The CDR3 DNA is TGTGCCATCAGACTTGACAGGGAAGCTTTCTTT. Residues: CAIRLDREAFF.

The J gene is TRBJ2-5, the V gene TRBV10-1; TRBD2 matches at 7 bases. Germline values: CDR1 WNHNN, CDR2 SYGVQD (reference sequence). J gave up 4 bases and V 8 bases, and 13 bases lay outside the gene matches. This CDR3 comprises 15 residues. DNA of the CDR3: TGCGCCAGCTCCCTCGGGGGGACCTCTGGAGAGACCCAGTACTTC. Protein: CASSLGGTSGETQYF.

This chain joins TRBV30 and TRBJ1-4; tentative D call: TRBD1 (5 bases). CDR1 GTSNPN and CDR2 SVGIG come from the germline V gene (reference sequence). Trimming stripped 2 bases from V and 7 bases from J, with 17 bases between. This CDR3 spans 15 amino acids. The CDR3 region has the DNA TGTGCCTGGAGTACCTTCGGGGCCCGGGTTGAAAAACTGTTTTTT. It codes for CAWSTFGARVEKLFF.

This clone was counted a few times. The V call is TRBV11-2, the J call TRBJ2-7; 13 bases are shared with TRBD2. Per germline, CDR1 SGHAT and CDR2 FQNNGV. The CDR3 spans 15 residues. The ends lost 1 base at V and 7 bases at J; junction bases unmatched: 4. CDR3 DNA: TGTGCCAGCAGCTTAGTTGGACTAGCGGGAGAAGAGCAGTACTTC. Translating gives CASSLVGLAGEEQYF.

This clone has just one count. The chain has TRBV29-1 and TRBJ2-7, with 9 bases matching TRBD2. Germline assignment: CDR1 SQVTM and CDR2 ANQGSEA. Losses at the gene ends were 7 bases for V and 6 bases for J; bases not matched to a gene: 7. This CDR3 comprises 12 residues. For the CDR3, the DNA is TGCAGCGGAAGCGGGGGGCGGGGCGAGCAGTACTTC. Translated: CSGSGGRGEQYF.

The chain uses TRBV29-1 and TRBJ2-3, with D unclear. Germline V gene lookup returns CDR1 SQVTM and CDR2 ANQGSEA. This CDR3 is 13 amino acids long. The V gene lost 4 bases and the J gene lost 5 bases, with 13 bases spanning the gap. CDR3 sequence: CSVVLNFRDTQYF. CDR3 bases: TGCAGCGTTGTTCTAAATTTTCGAGATACGCAGTATTTT.

The J gene is TRBJ2-7, the V gene TRBV27; unclear D gene. The germline V gene encodes CDR1 MNHEY and CDR2 SMNVEV (reference sequence). The V and J ends lost 3 bases and 2 bases respectively, with 11 bases between them. The CDR3 consists of 14 residues. This CDR3 reads CASSLGNGPYEQYF. The CDR3 coding sequence is TGTGCCAGCAGTTTGGGGAACGGGCCCTACGAGCAGTACTTC.

This clone came up once. The sample holds other DNA sequences that translate to the same CDR3. The chain links TRBV30 to TRBJ1-5; tentative D call: TRBD1 (5 bases). CDR1 GTSNPN and CDR2 SVGIG come from the germline V gene (reference sequence). V gave up 3 bases and J gave up 1 base, with 7 bases separating them. This CDR3 spans 13 amino acids. The CDR3 nucleotides are TGTGCCTGGAGCAGGGACAGCAATCAGCCCCAGCATTTT. It codes for CAWSRDSNQPQHF.

The CDR3 DNA sequence: TGTGCCAGCAGTGAATATCAGGGACAGGGAAAAGAGACCCAGTACTTC. This sequence encodes CASSEYQGQGKETQYF. This rearrangement joins TRBV25-1 to TRBJ2-5; TRBD1 aligns across 9 bases. Germline values: CDR1 MGHDK, CDR2 SYGVNS. The CDR3 is 16 amino acids. V lost 0 bases, J lost 3 bases, and 5 bases stayed unmatched.

Only a few counts were recorded for this clone. The chain joins TRBV19 to TRBJ1-5, with a possible D match to TRBD1 (5 bases). There are 13 residues in the CDR3. V lost 7 bases to trimming and J lost 7 bases, with 14 bases between them. The germline gives CDR1 LNHDA, CDR2 SQIVND (reference sequence). Written as DNA, the CDR3 is TGTGCCAGTACCGAGGGGCGACACCAGCCCCAGCATTTT. It yields the protein CASTEGRHQPQHF.

The genes are TRBV5-1 and TRBJ2-6, with 7 bases fitting TRBD1. Germline V gene lookup returns CDR1 SGHRS and CDR2 YFSETQ. The CDR3 is 18 amino acids. After removal of 4 bases from V and 0 bases from J, the junction contained 10 bases not matched to a gene. Here the CDR3 DNA reads TGCGCCAGCAGCCATAACAGAGGACAGGCCTCTGGGGCCAACGTCCTGACTTTC. Translation: CASSHNRGQASGANVLTF. Filled out from reference TRBV5-1 and TRBJ2-6, the complete variable domain reads KAGVTQTPRYLIKTRGQQVTLSCSPISGHRSVSWYQQTPGQGLQFLFEYFSETQRNKGNFPGRFSGRQFSNSRSEMNVSTLELGDSALYLCASSHNRGQASGANVLTFGAGSRLTVL.

This clone has a single count. The rearrangement joins TRBV5-4 to TRBJ2-7; D is perhaps TRBD2 (5 bases). Germline values: CDR1 SGHNT, CDR2 YYREEE (reference sequence). CDR3 length equals 16 residues. V was shortened by 0 bases and J by 5 bases, with 18 bases between the two germline ends. CDR3 sequence: CASSLDNPRGIHEQYF. In DNA form, the CDR3 reads TGTGCCAGCAGCTTGGACAATCCCCGGGGAATCCACGAGCAGTACTTC.

This clone was seen a few times. The chain links TRBV15 to TRBJ2-5; D perhaps matches TRBD2 (5 bases). The V end was cut by 3 bases, the J end by 5 bases, with 10 bases between. The length of the CDR3 is 13 residues. The germline V gene has CDR1 LNHNV and CDR2 YYDKDF (reference sequence). CDR3 coding DNA: TGTGCCACCAGCAGGCACGGGGATGAGACCCAGTACTTC. It specifies CATSRHGDETQYF.

This clone was counted between two and nine times. The gene calls are TRBV29-1 and TRBJ2-7; D is possibly TRBD1 or TRBD2 (5 bases each). This CDR3 comprises 13 residues. CDR1 is SQVTM and CDR2 is ANQGSEA in the germline V gene. The germline V and J ends were trimmed by 6 bases and 4 bases, with 16 bases remaining between them. CDR3 sequence reads: CSVGGGREYEQYF. The CDR3 nucleotides are TGCAGCGTAGGAGGTGGCAGGGAATACGAGCAGTACTTC.

About this clone itself: Other DNA sequences within the sample encode an identical CDR3. This chain uses TRBV2 with TRBJ2-1; D ambiguous. The germline gives CDR1 SNHLY, CDR2 FYNNEI. The CDR3 extends over 13 amino acids. V shed 2 bases and J shed 4 bases, with 6 bases lying between them. Here the CDR3 DNA reads TGTGCCAGCAGTGAAACCTTTTACAATGAGCAGTTCTTC. It is translated as CASSETFYNEQFF.

This clone has a handful of counts. V gene TRBV7-2 combines with J gene TRBJ2-7, with D possibly TRBD2 on 6 matching bases. Germline V lookup: CDR1 SGHTA, CDR2 FQGNSA. V was trimmed by 6 bases and J by 0 bases, leaving 15 bases between them. The CDR3 consists of 15 residues. The CDR3, as DNA: TGTGCCAGCAGGGAGGGTTACTCTAGCTCCTACGAGCAGTACTTC. Translation gives CASREGYSSSYEQYF.

The rearrangement joins TRBV5-1 to TRBJ1-1; unclear D gene. Germline CDR1 and CDR2: SGHRS and YFSETQ. The CDR3 covers 15 residues. Trimming cost V 1 base and J 1 base, with 11 bases left between them. The CDR3 loop is CASSLNRERNTEAFF. The CDR3 DNA is TGCGCCAGCAGCTTGAACCGGGAACGGAACACTGAAGCTTTCTTT.